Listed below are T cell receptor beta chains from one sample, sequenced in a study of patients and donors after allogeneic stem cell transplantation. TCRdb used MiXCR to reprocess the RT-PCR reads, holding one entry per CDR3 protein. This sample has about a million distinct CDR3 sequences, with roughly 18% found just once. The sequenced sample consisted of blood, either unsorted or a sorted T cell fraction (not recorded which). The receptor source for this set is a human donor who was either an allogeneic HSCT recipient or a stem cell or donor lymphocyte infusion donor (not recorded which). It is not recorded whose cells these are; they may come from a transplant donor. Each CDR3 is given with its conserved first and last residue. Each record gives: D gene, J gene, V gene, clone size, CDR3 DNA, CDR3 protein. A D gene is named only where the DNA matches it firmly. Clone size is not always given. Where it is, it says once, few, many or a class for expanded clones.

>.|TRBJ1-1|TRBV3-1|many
TGTGCCAGCAGCCAAAGGGTTACGAACACTGAAGCTTTCTTT
CASSQRVTNTEAFF
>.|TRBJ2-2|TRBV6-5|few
TGTGCCAGCAGCCAGGGGTTCGGGGAGCTGTTTTTT
CASSQGFGELFF
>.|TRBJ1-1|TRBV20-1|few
TGCAGTGCTAGAGAACCCACACTAAACACTGAAGCTTTCTTT
CSAREPTLNTEAFF
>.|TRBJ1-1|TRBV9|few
TGTGCCAGCAGCCCCCGACAGACAGGTGAAGCTTTCTTT
CASSPRQTGEAFF
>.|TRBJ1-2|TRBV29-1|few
TGCAGCGTTGTCGGCTATGGCTACACCTTC
CSVVGYGYTF
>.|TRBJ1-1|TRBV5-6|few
TGTGCCAGCAGCTTGCTGTTTCTCGGGTCCCCTGAAGCTTTCTTT
CASSLLFLGSPEAFF
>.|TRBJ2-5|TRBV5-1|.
TGCGCCAGCAGCTTGGCGAACCAAGGCTCCCAGTACTTC
CASSLANQGSQYF
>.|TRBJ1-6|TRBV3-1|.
TGTGCCAGCAGAAGAGGGGGGGATGGTTCACCCCTCCACTTT
CASRRGGDGSPLHF
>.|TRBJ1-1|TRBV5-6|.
TGTGCCAGCAGCCGCGGGGACCGAGGCCCATACACTGAAGCTTTCTTT
CASSRGDRGPYTEAFF
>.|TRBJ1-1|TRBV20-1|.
TGCAGTGCTAGAGCCGCGGGGGGATCGACTGAAGCTTTCTTT
CSARAAGGSTEAFF
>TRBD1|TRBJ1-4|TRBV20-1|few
TGCAGTGCTAGCCCTCCCCGGGACAGGGGGTTCTCTAATGAAAAACTGTTTTTT
CSASPPRDRGFSNEKLFF
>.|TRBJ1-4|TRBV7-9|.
TGTGCCAGCAGCTACCCTACAAAGGAGGAAAAACTGTTTTTT
CASSYPTKEEKLFF
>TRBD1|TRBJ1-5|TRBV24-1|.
TGTGCCACCAGGGCAGGGGGCGTCAATCAGCCCCAGCATTTT
CATRAGGVNQPQHF
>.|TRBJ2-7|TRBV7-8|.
TGTGCCAGCAGCTTCCTTCCTGGGGGTCCGAGCTCCTACGAGCAGTACTTC
CASSFLPGGPSSYEQYF
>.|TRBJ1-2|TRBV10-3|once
TGTGCCATCAGTGACGTGGGCTATGGCTACACCTTC
CAISDVGYGYTF
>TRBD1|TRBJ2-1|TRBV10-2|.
TGCGCCAGCAGTGAGTCCGGGGGCCCGGGACAGGGTCGGCTATTATCCTACAATGAGCAGTTCTTC
CASSESGGPGQGRLLSYNEQFF
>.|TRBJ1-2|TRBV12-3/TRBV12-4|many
TGTGCCAGCAGTTCCCGGACAGTTTCTGGCTACACCTTC
CASSSRTVSGYTF
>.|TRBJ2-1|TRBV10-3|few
TGTGCCATCAGTGAGTCGATAGGGAATGAGCAGTTCTTC
CAISESIGNEQFF
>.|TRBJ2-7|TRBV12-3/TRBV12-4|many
TGTACCGGACAGTCCCGGTCATGGCAGTACTTC
CTGQSRSWQYF
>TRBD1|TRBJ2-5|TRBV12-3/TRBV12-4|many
TGCGCCAGCAGCTTGGGGACAGGACAAGAGACCCAGTACTTC
CASSLGTGQETQYF
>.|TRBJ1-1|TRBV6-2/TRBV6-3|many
TGTGCCAGCAGTTACGGAGTTGAAGCTTTCTTT
CASSYGVEAFF
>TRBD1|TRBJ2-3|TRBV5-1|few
TGCGCCAGCAGCCTAAGTCCGGGACAGGGGAGTGAAGATACGCAGTATTTT
CASSLSPGQGSEDTQYF
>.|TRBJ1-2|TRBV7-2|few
TGTGCCAGCAGCTTACCCCGGCGCCTCTATGGCTACACCTTC
CASSLPRRLYGYTF
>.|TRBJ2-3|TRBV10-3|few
TGTGCCATCAGTGAGAGGGGGGTCTTTTCAGATACGCAGTATTTT
CAISERGVFSDTQYF
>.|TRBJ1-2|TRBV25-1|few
TGTGCCAGCAGTGATTATTTAGGAGGGCGGGAAGGCTACACCTTC
CASSDYLGGREGYTF
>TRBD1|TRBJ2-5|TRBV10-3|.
TGTGCCATCAGCGGAGGGACAGGGGGCGTTCAGGAGACCCAGTACTTC
CAISGGTGGVQETQYF
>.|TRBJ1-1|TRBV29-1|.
TGCAGCGACTTGGGGAGGATGAACACTGAAGCTTTCTTT
CSDLGRMNTEAFF
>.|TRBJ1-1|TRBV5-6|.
TGTGCCAGCAGCTTGGTGCAGGCGTCTGAAGCTTTCTTT
CASSLVQASEAFF
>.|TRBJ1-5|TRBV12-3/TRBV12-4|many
TGTGCCAGCAGTTTACTGACGGTCAATCAGCCCCAGCATTTT
CASSLLTVNQPQHF
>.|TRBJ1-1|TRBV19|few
TGTGCCAGTAGTCCCAGAAATAGACGGACTGAAGCTTTCTTT
CASSPRNRRTEAFF
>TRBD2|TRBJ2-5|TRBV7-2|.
TGTGCCAGCAGCCCGAGACTAGCGGGGGGGGTAGAGACCCAGTACTTC
CASSPRLAGGVETQYF
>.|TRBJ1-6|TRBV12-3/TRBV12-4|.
TGTGCCAGCAGTTTAGGGGGACACGTTGGTTCACCCCTCCACTTT
CASSLGGHVGSPLHF
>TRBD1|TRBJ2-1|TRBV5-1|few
TGCGCCAGCAGCCCCTTAGGACAGGTCCCCAATGAGCAGTTCTTC
CASSPLGQVPNEQFF
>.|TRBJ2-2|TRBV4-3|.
TGCGCCAGCAGCCAAGATAAAGGGGCGGCGAACACCGGGGAGCTGTTTTTT
CASSQDKGAANTGELFF
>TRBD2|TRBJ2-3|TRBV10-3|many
TGTGCCAGCCACCTAGCGGGAGGGAGCACAGATACGCAGTATTTT
CASHLAGGSTDTQYF
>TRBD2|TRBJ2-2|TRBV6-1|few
TGTGCCAGCAGACAGACTAGCGGGAGTGCGAACACCGGGGAGCTGTTTTTT
CASRQTSGSANTGELFF
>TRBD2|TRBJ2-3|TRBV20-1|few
TGCAGTGCTGTCCTTAGCGGGAGGACTAGCACAGATACGCAGTATTTT
CSAVLSGRTSTDTQYF
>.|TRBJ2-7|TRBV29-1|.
TGCAGCGTTGGTTCCGGGAACGAGCAGTACTTC
CSVGSGNEQYF
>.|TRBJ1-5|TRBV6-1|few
TGTGCCAGCAGTCGAAAGGGCTATAGCAATCAGCCCCAGCATTTT
CASSRKGYSNQPQHF
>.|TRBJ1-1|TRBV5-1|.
TGCGCCAGCAGCTCCGGAGCAGGGTTTAATGAAGCTTTCTTT
CASSSGAGFNEAFF
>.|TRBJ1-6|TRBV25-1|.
TGTGCCAGCAAGGGCGGATCCGATAATTCACCCCTCCACTTT
CASKGGSDNSPLHF
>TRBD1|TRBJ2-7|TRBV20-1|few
TGCAGTGCTAGAGATCAGAATAGGGGGCGCGAGCAGTACTTC
CSARDQNRGREQYF
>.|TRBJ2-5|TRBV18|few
TGTGCCAGCTCACCCTCGGCACTAGCCACTCGGGAGACCCAGTACTTC
CASSPSALATRETQYF
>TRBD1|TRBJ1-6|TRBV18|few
TGTGCCAGCTCACCGCTCGGACAGGGGGACAGTAATTCACCCCTCCACTTT
CASSPLGQGDSNSPLHF
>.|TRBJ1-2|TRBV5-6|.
TGTGCCAGCAGCTTGAGCGGGCGCTATGGCTACACCTTC
CASSLSGRYGYTF
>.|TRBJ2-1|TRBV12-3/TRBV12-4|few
TGTGCCAGCAGTTTAATCCGGCGGGATGAGCAGTTCTTC
CASSLIRRDEQFF
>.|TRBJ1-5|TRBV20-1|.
TGCAGTGCCCTTAGACAGGCCGTTAGCAATCAGCCCCAGCATTTT
CSALRQAVSNQPQHF
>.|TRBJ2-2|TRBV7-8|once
TGTGCCAGCAGCCCCCCAGAGGCGGGAAGGTCCGGGGAGCTGTTTTTT
CASSPPEAGRSGELFF
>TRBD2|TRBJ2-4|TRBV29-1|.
TGCAGCGTTGAAGGCCTAGCGGAAGCCAAAAACATTCAGTACTTC
CSVEGLAEAKNIQYF
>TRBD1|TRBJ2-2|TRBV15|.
TGTGCCACCAGCAGAGATGGGGGACAGGGGGCCGGGGAGCTGTTTTTT
CATSRDGGQGAGELFF
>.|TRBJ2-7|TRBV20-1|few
TGCAGTGCTAGCGACGGTGGATACGAGCAGTACTTC
CSASDGGYEQYF
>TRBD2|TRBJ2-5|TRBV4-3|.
TGCGCCAGCAGCCAAGAGTTGGCCGGGGGGGATAGTAGGAAAGAGACCCAGTACTTC
CASSQELAGGDSRKETQYF